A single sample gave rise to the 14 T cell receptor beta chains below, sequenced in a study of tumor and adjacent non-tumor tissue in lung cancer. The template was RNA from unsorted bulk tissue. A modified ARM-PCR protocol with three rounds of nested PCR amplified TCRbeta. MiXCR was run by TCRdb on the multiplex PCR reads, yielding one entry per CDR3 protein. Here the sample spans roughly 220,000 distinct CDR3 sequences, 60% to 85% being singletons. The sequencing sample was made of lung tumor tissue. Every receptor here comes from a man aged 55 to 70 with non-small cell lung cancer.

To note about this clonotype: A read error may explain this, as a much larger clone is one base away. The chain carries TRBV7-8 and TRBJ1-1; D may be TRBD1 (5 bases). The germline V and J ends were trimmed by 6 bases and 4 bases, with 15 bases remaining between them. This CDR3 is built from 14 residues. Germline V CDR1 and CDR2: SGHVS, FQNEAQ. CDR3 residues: CASSPEAGLTEAFF. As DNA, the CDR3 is TGTGCCAGCAGTCCAGAAGCAGGGCTCACTGAAGCTTTCTTT.

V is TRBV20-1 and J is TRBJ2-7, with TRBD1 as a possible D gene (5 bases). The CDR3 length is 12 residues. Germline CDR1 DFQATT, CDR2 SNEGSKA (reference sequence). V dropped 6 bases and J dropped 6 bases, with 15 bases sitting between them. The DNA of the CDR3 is TGCAGTGCACCGGACAAGGTTACCGAGCAGTACTTC. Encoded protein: CSAPDKVTEQYF.

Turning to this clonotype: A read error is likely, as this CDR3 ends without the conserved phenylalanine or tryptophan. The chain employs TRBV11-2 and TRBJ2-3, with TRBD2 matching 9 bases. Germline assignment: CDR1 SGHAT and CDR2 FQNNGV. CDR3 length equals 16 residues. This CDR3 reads CVSGSQLAGSTDTQYL. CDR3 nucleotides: TGTGTCAGCGGGTCTCAGCTAGCGGGGAGCACAGATACGCAGTATTTG.

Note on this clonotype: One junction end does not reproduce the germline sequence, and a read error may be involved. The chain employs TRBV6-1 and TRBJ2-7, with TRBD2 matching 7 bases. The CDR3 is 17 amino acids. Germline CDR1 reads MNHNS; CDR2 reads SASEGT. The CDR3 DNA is TGTACCAGCAGCGAAACGGGGGGTGAGACAGTCGGATACGAGCAGTACTTC. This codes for CTSSETGGETVGYEQYF.

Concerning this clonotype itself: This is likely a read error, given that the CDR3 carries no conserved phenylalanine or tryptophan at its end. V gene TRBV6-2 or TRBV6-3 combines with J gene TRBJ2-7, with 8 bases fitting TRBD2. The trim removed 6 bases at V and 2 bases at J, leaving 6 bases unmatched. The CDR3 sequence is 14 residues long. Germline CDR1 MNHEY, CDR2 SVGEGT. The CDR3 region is CASRPTSGTYEQYL. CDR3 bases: TGTGCCAGCAGGCCTACTAGCGGTACCTACGAGCAGTACTTA.

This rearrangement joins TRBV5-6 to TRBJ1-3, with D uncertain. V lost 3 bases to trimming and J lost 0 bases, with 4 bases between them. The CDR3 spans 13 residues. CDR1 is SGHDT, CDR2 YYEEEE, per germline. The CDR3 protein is CASSSFSGNTIYF. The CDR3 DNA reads TGTGCCAGCAGCTCGTTCTCTGGAAACACCATATATTTT.

CDR3 coding DNA: TGCGCCAGCAGCTATGATGGGCAGGGAAATGAGCAGTTCTTC. It is translated as CASSYDGQGNEQFF. The chain has TRBV4-3 and TRBJ2-1, with D maybe TRBD1 (5 bases). The CDR3 spans 14 residues. Deletions cut 5 bases from V and 7 bases from J, with 15 bases between. CDR1 LGHNA and CDR2 YSLEER come from the germline V gene.

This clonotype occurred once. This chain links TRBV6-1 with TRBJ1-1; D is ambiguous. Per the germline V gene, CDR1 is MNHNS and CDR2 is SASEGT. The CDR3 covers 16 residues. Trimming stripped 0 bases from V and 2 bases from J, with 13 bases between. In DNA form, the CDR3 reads TGTGCCAGCAGTGAAGCGGGAGTGAGGAGAAACACTGAAGCTTTCTTT. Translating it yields CASSEAGVRRNTEAFF.

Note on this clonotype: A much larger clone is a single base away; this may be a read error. This chain's CDR3 is CIARDGSLNEKLFF. For the CDR3, the DNA is TGCATTGCTAGAGATGGCAGCTTGAATGAAAAACTGTTTTTT. This chain uses TRBV20-1 with TRBJ1-4; D not resolved. In germline, CDR1 is DFQATT, CDR2 SNEGSKA (reference sequence). CDR3 length: 14 residues.

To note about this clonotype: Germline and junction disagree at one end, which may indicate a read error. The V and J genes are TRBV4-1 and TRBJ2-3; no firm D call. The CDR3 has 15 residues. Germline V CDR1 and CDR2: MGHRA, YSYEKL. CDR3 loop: CAISFHVSSTDTQYF. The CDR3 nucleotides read TGCGCCATCAGCTTCCACGTCTCCAGCACAGATACGCAGTATTTT.

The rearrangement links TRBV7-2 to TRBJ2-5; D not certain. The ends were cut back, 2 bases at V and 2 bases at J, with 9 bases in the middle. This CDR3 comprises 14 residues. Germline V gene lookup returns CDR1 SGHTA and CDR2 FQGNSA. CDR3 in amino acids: CASSLRSAQETQYF. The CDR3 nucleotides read TGTGCCAGCAGCTTACGGAGTGCGCAAGAGACCCAGTACTTC.

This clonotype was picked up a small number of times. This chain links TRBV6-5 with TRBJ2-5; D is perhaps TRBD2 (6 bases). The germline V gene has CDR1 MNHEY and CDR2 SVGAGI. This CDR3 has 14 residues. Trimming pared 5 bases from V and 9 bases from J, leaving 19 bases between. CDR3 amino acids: CASSDTMTTGAQYF. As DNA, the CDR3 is TGTGCCAGCAGTGATACCATGACCACGGGGGCCCAGTACTTC.

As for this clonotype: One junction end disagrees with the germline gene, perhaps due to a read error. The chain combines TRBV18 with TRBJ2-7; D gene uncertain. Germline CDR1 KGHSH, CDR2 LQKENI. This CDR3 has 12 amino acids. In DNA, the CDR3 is TGTGCCAGCTCACGGTATTCCTACAAGCAGTACTTC. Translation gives CASSRYSYKQYF.

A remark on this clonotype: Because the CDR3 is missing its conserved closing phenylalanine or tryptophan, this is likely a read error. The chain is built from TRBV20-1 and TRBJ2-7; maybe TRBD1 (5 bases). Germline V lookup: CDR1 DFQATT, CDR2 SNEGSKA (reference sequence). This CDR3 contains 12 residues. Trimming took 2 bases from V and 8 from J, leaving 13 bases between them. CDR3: CSARNRTDKQYY. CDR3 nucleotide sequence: TGCAGTGCTAGAAACAGGACGGACAAGCAGTACTAC.